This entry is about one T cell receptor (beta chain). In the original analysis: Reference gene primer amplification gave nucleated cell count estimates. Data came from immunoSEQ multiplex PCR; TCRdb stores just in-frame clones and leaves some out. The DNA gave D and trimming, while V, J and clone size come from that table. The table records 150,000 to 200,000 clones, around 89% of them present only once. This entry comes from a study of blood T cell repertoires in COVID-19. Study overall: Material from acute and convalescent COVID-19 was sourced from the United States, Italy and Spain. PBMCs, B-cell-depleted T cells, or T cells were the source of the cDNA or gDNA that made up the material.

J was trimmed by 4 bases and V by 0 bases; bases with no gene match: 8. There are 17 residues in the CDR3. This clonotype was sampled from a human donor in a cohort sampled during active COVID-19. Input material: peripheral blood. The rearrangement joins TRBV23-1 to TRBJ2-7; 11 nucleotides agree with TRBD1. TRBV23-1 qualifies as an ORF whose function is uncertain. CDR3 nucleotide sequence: TGCGCCAGCAGTCAATCCGTCGGACAGGGGGCGCGGTACGAGCAGTACTTC. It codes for CASSQSVGQGARYEQYF.